This T cell receptor beta chain was recovered during a study of CD8+CD57+ T cells in acquired aplastic anemia. General study results and limits: No significant difference in CD8+ Simpson's diversity was found between patients and controls.

The CDR3 is 13 amino acids. Trimming pared 3 bases from V and 8 bases from J, leaving 11 bases between. From germline, CDR1 is MGHRA and CDR2 YSYEKL. Ten or more counts support this clonotype. Its cognate antigen is unknown. It was patients with CD8+CD57+ cell expansion by flow cytometry who were chosen for sequencing. As a group, the patients uniformly had severe acquired aplastic anemia. Patients were treatment-naive when blood was sampled. The study profiled TCR beta VDJ and CDR3 using genomic DNA as template. TCRdb ran MiXCR on the reads and lists one entry per CDR3 protein. The table lists roughly 260,000 distinct CDR3 sequences, 45% to 50% of them singletons.

V gene TRBV4-1 combines with J gene TRBJ2-1, with D possibly TRBD1 on 5 matching bases. Sequences were obtained from sorted CD4+, CD8+, or CD8+CD57+ T cells (not recorded which) from PBMCs. The sequence came from a human donor with aplastic anemia. CDR3: CASSQTKGHEQFF. CDR3 in DNA: TGCGCCAGCAGCCAGACAAAGGGGCATGAGCAGTTCTTC.